Shown below are 5 T cell receptor beta chains from a single sample sequenced in a study of blood T cell repertoires in COVID-19. Produced via immunoSEQ multiplex PCR; TCRdb's table is partial and in-frame only. The sample shows some 220,000 clones, roughly 80% of them seen only once. The sequenced material came from peripheral blood. The receptors here all came from a woman older than 75 with active or convalescent COVID-19.

The rearrangement uses TRBV5-1 and TRBJ1-2; 12 bases agree with TRBD1. Germline-derived CDR1 and CDR2 are SGHRS and YFSETQ. This CDR3 spans 16 amino acids. The V and J ends lost 4 bases and 3 bases, in that order; junction bases with no gene match: 7. CDR3 coding DNA: TGCGCCAGCAGCCAGGGACAGGGGGCTAGGGACTATGGCTACACCTTC. This codes for CASSQGQGARDYGYTF.

V gene TRBV7-2 combines with J gene TRBJ2-3, with D perhaps TRBD2 (6 bases). The CDR3 is made up of 15 amino acids. V was pared by 3 bases and J by 1 base, with 11 bases between. Germline CDR1 and CDR2: SGHTA and FQGNSA. CDR3 nucleotides: TGTGCCAGCAGCTTTGGGGGGAGCCGCACAGATACGCAGTATTTT. It yields the protein CASSFGGSRTDTQYF.

The rearrangement links TRBV19 to TRBJ1-6, with TRBD1 matching over 8 bases. The length of the CDR3 is 18 residues. V was clipped by 3 bases and J by 6 bases; unmatched bases: 13. Germline values: CDR1 LNHDA, CDR2 SQIVND (reference sequence). CDR3 in amino acids: CASSIGPAGTGRNSPLHF. Written as DNA, the CDR3 is TGTGCCAGTAGTATTGGCCCCGCTGGGACAGGCCGTAATTCACCCCTCCACTTT.

The V and J genes are TRBV7-9 and TRBJ2-7; TRBD1 matches at 8 bases. The J segment lost 3 bases and the V segment lost 5 bases, leaving 9 bases of the junction unmatched. The CDR3 is 15 residues long. CDR1 is SEHNR and CDR2 is FQNEAQ in the germline V gene (reference sequence). For the CDR3, the DNA is TGTGCCAGCAGCCCACCGGACAGGGCGGGCTACGAGCAGTACTTC. Protein: CASSPPDRAGYEQYF.

The CDR3: CASRGPSGTYQETQYF. The CDR3, as DNA: TGTGCCAGCAGGGGGCCTAGCGGGACTTACCAAGAGACCCAGTACTTC. V gene TRBV6-6 combines with J gene TRBJ2-5; 9 bases agree with TRBD2. With V trimmed by 6 bases and J by 0 bases, 8 bases remained unmatched. CDR3 length: 16 amino acids. Germline V gene lookup returns CDR1 MNHNY and CDR2 SVGAGI (reference sequence).